This T cell receptor beta chain was found in a study of cytomegalovirus exposure and HLA in healthy donors. The primer mix had 60 Vbeta and 13 Jbeta primers. Libraries were prepared by immunoSEQ multiplex PCR; TCRdb keeps only in-frame clonotypes and omits some of them. The table shows about 120,000 clones, with more than 65% occurring only once. At sampling all donors were nominally healthy, likely with unrecorded immune exposures. V dropped 0 bases and J dropped 8; count of bases not matched to a gene: 5. Germline CDR1 reads SGHKS; CDR2 reads YYEKEE (reference sequence). The CDR3 totals 14 residues.

This clonotype originated in a woman between 25 and 40 years old in good health and CMV-seronegative. The sample taken for sequencing was PBMCs. J is TRBJ1-2 and V is TRBV5-5, with 9 positions matching TRBD1. CDR3 sequence (DNA): TGTGCCAGCAGCTTGGAAAGGACAGGGGAAGGCTACACCTTC. Protein: CASSLERTGEGYTF.